The 5 T cell receptor beta chains in this list originate from one sample, sequenced in a study of cytomegalovirus exposure and HLA in healthy donors. The PCR contained 60 Vbeta and 13 Jbeta primers. Some clones are missing from TCRdb's copy, which holds only in-frame ones; the method was immunoSEQ multiplex PCR. The sample comprises some 160,000 clones, over 70% of which are singletons, and 1.5% rests with the top ten. The sequencing sample was made of PBMCs. The receptors stem from a woman aged 18-29 years in good health and CMV-seronegative.

This clone came up once. Compared with germline, one end of the junction differs, possibly owing to a read error. The J gene is TRBJ1-6, the V gene TRBV5-4; no definite D call. The CDR3 covers 10 residues. Germline V gene sequence: CDR1 SGHNT, CDR2 YYREEE (reference sequence). CDR3 sequence reads: CVSSPRGFHF. The DNA of the CDR3 is TGTGTCAGCAGCCCCCGGGGATTCCACTTT. Filled out from reference TRBV5-4 and TRBJ1-6, the complete variable domain reads ETGVTQSPTHLIKTRGQQVTLRCSSQSGHNTVSWYQQALGQGPQFIFQYYREEENGRGNFPPRFSGLQFPNYSSELNVNALELDDSALYLCVSSPRGFHFGNGTRLTVT.

This chain links TRBV18 with TRBJ1-5, with 8 bases fitting TRBD1. Germline loops: CDR1 KGHSH, CDR2 LQKENI. CDR3 length: 15 residues. Germline trimming cut 2 bases from V and 2 bases from J; bases unmatched to any gene: 2. Written as DNA, the CDR3 is TGTGCCAGCTCACCAGGGACAGGACGCAATCAGCCCCAGCATTTT. The encoded protein is CASSPGTGRNQPQHF.

V and J are TRBV30 and TRBJ1-5; the match to TRBD1 covers 7 bases. CDR1 is GTSNPN, CDR2 SVGIG, per germline (reference sequence). The CDR3 covers 14 residues. V lost 2 bases to trimming and J lost 3 bases; unmatched junction nucleotides: 4. The CDR3 DNA is TGTGCCTGGAGTACCGGGACAGTCAATCAGCCCCAGCATTTT. Translated: CAWSTGTVNQPQHF. Full variable domain (outside the CDR3, taken from reference TRBV30 and TRBJ1-5): SQTIHQWPATLVQPVGSPLSLECTVEGTSNPNLYWYRQAAGRGLQLLFYSVGIGQISSEVPQNLSASRPQDRQFILSSKKLLLSDSGFYLCAWSTGTVNQPQHFGDGTRLSIL.

This rearrangement joins TRBV7-9 to TRBJ2-7; TRBD2 aligns across 8 bases. Unmatched junction bases numbered 2, after V lost 1 base and J lost 0 bases. The CDR3 spans 15 residues. The germline V gene encodes CDR1 SEHNR and CDR2 FQNEAQ (reference sequence). CDR3 nucleotides: TGTGCCAGCAGCTTAGAGCGGGGGCGCTCCTACGAGCAGTACTTC. Translation gives CASSLERGRSYEQYF.

This chain connects TRBV30 to TRBJ2-7; D may be TRBD2 (5 bases). Looked up from germline, CDR1 is GTSNPN and CDR2 is SVGIG (reference sequence). Trimming took off 2 bases at V and 3 bases at J, with 17 bases between the two ends. The CDR3 is made up of 15 amino acids. CDR3 amino acids: CAWSRTGSPYYEQYF. The CDR3 region has the DNA TGTGCCTGGAGTCGGACTGGAAGCCCATACTACGAGCAGTACTTC. Using reference TRBV30 and TRBJ2-7 for the parts outside the CDR3, the full variable domain is SQTIHQWPATLVQPVGSPLSLECTVEGTSNPNLYWYRQAAGRGLQLLFYSVGIGQISSEVPQNLSASRPQDRQFILSSKKLLLSDSGFYLCAWSRTGSPYYEQYFGPGTRLTVT.